The 24 T cell receptor beta chains reported below all come from one sample, sequenced in a study of blood T cell repertoires in COVID-19. Only in-frame clones appear in the TCRdb table, and some are missing; sequencing was by immunoSEQ multiplex PCR. The sample has 200,000 to 250,000 clones, approximately 90% seen once. Sequencing was performed on peripheral blood. These TCRs come from a young man with COVID-19, enrolled during active disease.

The gene calls are TRBV7-3 and TRBJ2-1; D is unclear. The V gene lost 0 bases and the J gene lost 0 bases, with 6 bases spanning the gap. This CDR3 comprises 15 residues. CDR1 is SGHTA, CDR2 FQGTGA, per germline. The CDR3 bases are TGTGCCAGCAGCTTAACGCGCTACTCCTACAATGAGCAGTTCTTC. Protein sequence: CASSLTRYSYNEQFF.

CDR3 in amino acids: CSVNLGQGTYEQYF. CDR3 sequence (DNA): TGCAGCGTAAACCTTGGACAGGGTACCTACGAGCAGTACTTC. This chain connects TRBV29-1 to TRBJ2-7, with TRBD1 matching over 8 bases. CDR3 length: 14 amino acids. Germline CDR1 SQVTM, CDR2 ANQGSEA. J was trimmed by 2 bases and V by 6 bases; bases with no gene match: 9.

The chain couples TRBV5-1 to TRBJ1-3; the D gene is possibly TRBD1 (5 bases). Trimming took off 7 bases at V and 1 base at J, with 12 bases between the two ends. Per germline, CDR1 SGHRS and CDR2 YFSETQ. This CDR3 has 14 residues. The CDR3 here is CASRQLISGNTIYF. CDR3 nucleotide sequence: TGCGCCAGCCGACAGCTAATTTCTGGAAACACCATATATTTT.

The CDR3 DNA is TGTGCCAGCAGCTTAACGTTAACTCTCCATGAGCAGTTCTTC. This sequence encodes CASSLTLTLHEQFF. V usage is TRBV7-3 and J usage is TRBJ2-1; D is ambiguous. V was shortened by 0 bases and J by 8 bases, with 11 bases between the two germline ends. Germline V CDR1 and CDR2: SGHTA, FQGTGA. This CDR3 has 14 residues.

The chain is built from TRBV5-1 and TRBJ1-4, with 8 bases fitting TRBD1. J lost 3 bases, V lost 0 bases, and 10 bases had no gene match. The CDR3 length is 18 residues. Germline V CDR1 and CDR2: SGHRS, YFSETQ. The CDR3 loop is CASSLALVPGQANEKLFF. CDR3 DNA sequence: TGCGCCAGCAGCTTGGCCCTCGTACCGGGACAGGCTAATGAAAAACTGTTTTTT.

This clone came up a few times. Here the CDR3 reads CASSLQVSSNQPQHF. The DNA of the CDR3 is TGTGCCAGCAGCTTACAGGTTTCCAGCAATCAGCCCCAGCATTTT. The gene calls are TRBV7-8 and TRBJ1-5; D call uncertain. This CDR3 is 15 amino acids long. From germline, CDR1 is SGHVS and CDR2 FQNEAQ. Trimming took 2 bases from V and 1 from J, leaving 9 bases between them.

This clone was found once. V gene TRBV18 combines with J gene TRBJ2-1, with 11 bases matching TRBD2. The CDR3 contains 17 residues. With V trimmed by 2 bases and J by 9 bases, 12 bases remained unmatched. Per germline, CDR1 KGHSH and CDR2 LQKENI. The CDR3 loop is CASSPANALAGVPEQFF. The CDR3 DNA follows: TGTGCCAGCTCACCAGCGAATGCACTAGCGGGAGTTCCTGAGCAGTTCTTC.

The V call is TRBV28, the J call TRBJ2-1; 9 bases are shared with TRBD1. V dropped 4 bases and J dropped 15; count of bases not matched to a gene: 7. The CDR3 spans 12 residues. In germline, CDR1 is MDHEN, CDR2 SYDVKM. The CDR3 here is CASSSGQGLLFF. The CDR3 nucleotides are TGTGCCAGCAGTTCGGGACAGGGCCTGTTGTTCTTC.

The J gene is TRBJ1-2, the V gene TRBV12-3 or TRBV12-4, with D unresolved. V lost 4 bases and J lost 6, with 12 bases in between. This CDR3 has 13 amino acids. The CDR3 sequence is CASSSPRGNGYTF. CDR3 DNA: TGTGCCAGCAGTTCCCCGCGGGGTAATGGCTACACCTTC.

The chain combines TRBV7-8 with TRBJ2-1; TRBD1 agrees at 7 bases. The CDR3 runs 16 residues. J lost 0 bases, V lost 7 bases, and 9 bases had no gene match. Germline V gene data show CDR1 as SGHVS and CDR2 as FQNEAQ. The CDR3 sequence: CASKTGTASSYNEQFF. Here the CDR3 DNA reads TGTGCCAGCAAGACCGGGACAGCGAGCTCCTACAATGAGCAGTTCTTC.

The chain links TRBV4-1 to TRBJ1-2; possibly TRBD1 for D (5 bases). V was clipped by 0 bases and J by 4 bases, with 18 bases between them. The CDR3 is made up of 17 amino acids. Germline V gene lookup returns CDR1 MGHRA and CDR2 YSYEKL. The CDR3 DNA reads as TGCGCCAGCAGCCAAGATGAATGGACACCGATCGGCTATGGCTACACCTTC. Protein sequence: CASSQDEWTPIGYGYTF.

The chain is built from TRBV5-1 and TRBJ1-2; the match to TRBD1 covers 7 bases. There are 14 residues in the CDR3. CDR1 is SGHRS and CDR2 is YFSETQ in the germline V gene. J gave up 7 bases and V 0 bases, and 6 bases lay outside the gene matches. The CDR3 is CASSLGQGTSGYTF. Here the CDR3 DNA reads TGCGCCAGCAGCTTGGGACAGGGTACTAGTGGCTACACCTTC.

The rearrangement links TRBV6-6 to TRBJ1-3, with D tentatively TRBD1 (5 bases). Germline CDR1 is MNHNY and CDR2 is SVGAGI (reference sequence). Trimming took 6 bases from V and 0 from J, leaving 15 bases between them. The CDR3 is 16 amino acids. Here the CDR3 DNA reads TGTGCCAGCAGCGACCTACAGGTTCTCTCTGGAAACACCATATATTTT. This codes for CASSDLQVLSGNTIYF.

This clone showed up just once. The CDR3 here is CASSFRLAGGTTDTQYF. In DNA, the CDR3 is TGTGCCAGCAGCTTCCGACTAGCGGGAGGGACCACAGATACGCAGTATTTT. The chain employs TRBV9 and TRBJ2-3; 14 bases map to TRBD2. The V gene end was trimmed by 4 bases and the J gene end by 2 bases; junction bases not matched to a gene: 6. The CDR3 is made up of 17 amino acids. Germline V lookup: CDR1 SGDLS, CDR2 YYNGEE.

The chain links TRBV19 to TRBJ2-3; 8 positions agree with TRBD2. Germline V gives CDR1 LNHDA, CDR2 SQIVND (reference sequence). The CDR3 consists of 14 residues. V was pared by 5 bases and J by 3 bases, with 4 bases of the junction left unmatched. For the CDR3, the DNA is TGTGCCAGTAGTCCCCGGGGGGGGACAGATACGCAGTATTTT. Translated: CASSPRGGTDTQYF.

The CDR3 DNA follows: TGTGCCAGCAGCGTAGAGGAGGGACCAGCCTACGAGCAGTACTTC. This sequence encodes CASSVEEGPAYEQYF. The chain employs TRBV9 and TRBJ2-7, with D possibly being TRBD2 (6 bases). The V gene lost 0 bases and the J gene lost 2 bases, with 12 bases spanning the gap. The CDR3 covers 15 residues. Germline V CDR1 and CDR2: SGDLS, YYNGEE.

The rearrangement links TRBV7-7 to TRBJ2-5; a weak D match, TRBD1 (6 bases). Germline values: CDR1 SSHAT, CDR2 FNYEAQ (reference sequence). Trimming took off 1 base at V and 2 bases at J, with 11 bases between the two ends. The CDR3 loop spans 15 amino acids. CDR3 amino acids: CASSLVRDKQETQYF. The CDR3 coding sequence is TGTGCCAGCAGCTTAGTTCGGGACAAACAAGAGACCCAGTACTTC.

V is TRBV7-2 and J is TRBJ2-5; 7 bases agree with TRBD1. In germline, CDR1 is SGHTA, CDR2 FQGNSA. CDR3 length: 15 amino acids. Trimming at V came to 1 base and at J to 4 bases, leaving 6 bases not matched to a gene. The CDR3 spells CASSLEGAPGETQYF. In DNA, the CDR3 is TGTGCCAGCAGCTTAGAGGGGGCGCCGGGAGAGACCCAGTACTTC.

The rearrangement uses TRBV5-1 and TRBJ2-7, with 11 bases fitting TRBD2. Trimming at V came to 5 bases and at J to 3 bases, leaving 4 bases not matched to a gene. The CDR3 is 14 amino acids. Germline CDR1 and CDR2: SGHRS and YFSETQ. CDR3 region: CASRLAGGLYEQYF. The CDR3 nucleotides are TGCGCCAGCAGATTAGCGGGGGGGCTCTACGAGCAGTACTTC.

The V call is TRBV28, the J call TRBJ2-3; possible D gene TRBD1, 6 bases. The CDR3 is 15 amino acids. Between the trimmed V and J ends, which lost 4 bases and 4 bases, there was a span of 15 bases. Germline CDR1 is MDHEN and CDR2 is SYDVKM. The CDR3 loop is CASSSQGGWADTQYF. The DNA for the CDR3 is TGTGCCAGCAGTTCACAGGGCGGATGGGCAGATACGCAGTATTTT.

V is TRBV5-1 and J is TRBJ2-5; D possibly corresponds to TRBD1 (6 bases). From germline, CDR1 is SGHRS and CDR2 YFSETQ. The CDR3 sequence is 15 residues long. Trimming shortened V by 2 bases and J by 1 base, and 12 bases separated the two germline ends. The CDR3 spells CASSLQGLVQETQYF. The DNA of the CDR3 is TGCGCCAGCAGCTTACAGGGTCTCGTCCAAGAGACCCAGTACTTC.

The CDR3 DNA follows: TGTGCCAGCAGCACAGGGGGAGGCAAAAACATTCAGTACTTC. Amino acids: CASSTGGGKNIQYF. The chain carries TRBV6-5 and TRBJ2-4, with 8 bases that match TRBD1. CDR3 length: 14 residues. Germline CDR1 is MNHEY and CDR2 is SVGAGI. J lost 3 bases, V lost 6 bases, and 4 bases had no gene match.

This chain uses TRBV7-3 with TRBJ2-1, with D perhaps matching TRBD1 (6 bases). V gave up 1 base and J gave up 3 bases, with 10 bases separating them. The germline V gene has CDR1 SGHTA and CDR2 FQGTGA. CDR3 length equals 15 residues. The CDR3 coding sequence is TGTGCCAGCAGCTTAAAGGCCAGGGGCTACAATGAGCAGTTCTTC. This gives the protein CASSLKARGYNEQFF.

The chain carries TRBV25-1 and TRBJ1-2; 8 nucleotides match TRBD1. The germline V gene encodes CDR1 MGHDK and CDR2 SYGVNS. V lost 3 bases to trimming and J lost 4 bases; unmatched junction nucleotides: 7. The CDR3 loop spans 15 amino acids. CDR3 sequence reads: CASSEPQGASYGYTF. CDR3 nucleotide sequence: TGTGCCAGCAGTGAGCCTCAGGGGGCGAGCTATGGCTACACCTTC.